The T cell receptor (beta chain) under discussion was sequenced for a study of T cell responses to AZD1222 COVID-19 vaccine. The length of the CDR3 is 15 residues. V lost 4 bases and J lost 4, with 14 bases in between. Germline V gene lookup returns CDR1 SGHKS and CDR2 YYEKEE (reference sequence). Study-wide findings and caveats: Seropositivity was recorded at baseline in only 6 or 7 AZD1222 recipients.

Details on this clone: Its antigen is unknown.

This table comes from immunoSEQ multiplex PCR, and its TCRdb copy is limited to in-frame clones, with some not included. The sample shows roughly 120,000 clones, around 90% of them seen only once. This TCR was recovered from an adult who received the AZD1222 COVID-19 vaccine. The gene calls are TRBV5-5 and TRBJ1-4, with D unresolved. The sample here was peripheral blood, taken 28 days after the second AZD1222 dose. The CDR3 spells CASSGETALNEKLFF. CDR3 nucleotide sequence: TGTGCCAGCAGCGGGGAGACGGCCCTTAATGAAAAACTGTTTTTT.